This TCR beta chain was identified in a study of human T cells and chemical hapten exposure (dated by TCRdb to about 2021). The study in broad terms: For sensitization, 2% DPC in acetone was applied to a roughly 2 cm by roughly 2 cm area of upper inner arm skin. Patients additionally received weekly therapeutic DPC doses to the scalp throughout the roughly 24-week study period. The patient cohort, mostly female, included alopecia areata with under or over 50% scalp involvement, alopecia totalis and alopecia universalis. The libraries were sequenced as a pool, and the TCR yield per sample differed mostly because of small variations in library volumes within the pool. Peripheral blood TCR repertoire changes were tracked in vivo in alopecia patients during primary and secondary sensitization to the hapten diphenylcyclopropenone (DPC). Blood was sampled from patients pre-sensitization (week 0) and at 2, 6 and about 24 weeks after DPC sensitization. Patch testing was performed on the upper back with Finn chambers containing 0.01% DPC, and the patch tests were scored after 6 days according to International Contact Dermatitis Research Group standards. About 27 alopecia patients gave blood for TCR sequencing at one to four time points (pre-sensitization, 2, 6 and 24 weeks).

The library relied on RACE. The sequencer listed for this sample is NextSeq 500. During library preparation, unique molecular identifiers were attached to individual cDNA molecules so that TCRs could be counted in a quantitative, reproducible way. Each blood RNA sample was used to sequence both TCR alpha and TCR beta chains. From the authors' description of their analysis: The median number of TCRs per sample was roughly 98,000, ranging from about 23,224 to 750,000. V, J and CDR3 annotation of the TCR reads was carried out using the Decombinator software suite. To make PS versus PT1 abundance plots, every sample was subsampled to the same number of TCRs (28,000). Expanded TCRs were defined as absent before sensitization and observed at least eight times at the 2-week time point. TCRdb ran its own pipeline on the public reads, namely fastp trimming at Q25 and MiXCR clone calling, and kept in-frame beta chains. When rows share a CDR3 protein, they turn into one entry using the most common DNA and genes. The V and J calls were determined by TCRdb, not by the authors. The sample table contains 45,000 to 70,000 distinct CDR3 sequences; only one count was recorded for 9.3% of them. The ten largest clones represent about an eighth of the sample.

The time point label here, explained by the study, means: patch test 1, 2 weeks after DPC sensitization. The treatment or condition label corresponds to: therapeutic diphenylcyclopropenone sensitization with weekly scalp DPC. At every patch-test visit, the blood draw took place before the patch test was put on. To be eligible, patients had to be aged 18 to 70, diagnosed with alopecia and judged suitable for DPC therapy, while pregnant patients were excluded. Unfractionated whole blood was collected in Tempus Blood RNA tubes, and total RNA was extracted from that blood. This clonotype has more than one count but fewer than ten. The antigen it recognizes is unknown. Base qualities are missing; no much larger clone stands one base away. What the study reported, not specific to this receptor: Compared with pre-sensitization or healthy control sets, expanded TCRs formed significantly more large CDR3 similarity clusters, which is consistent with antigen-driven responses. After repeated subsampling, the strength of the expansion versus patch-test correlation and the threshold at which it became significant changed. Patch test score correlated positively with the number of PT1 expanded TCRs, reaching significance at thresholds 8, 16 and 32 but not at 4. No change with DPC sensitization was found in the number of TCRs above 1 in 1000 frequency, and no evidence of global repertoire structure alterations was found. Alopecia, a presumed autoimmune disease, was present in all patients, so the immune response of the patients might differ from that of healthy individuals.

Via the germline V gene (reference sequence), CDR1 is LNHDA and CDR2 SQIVND. Cut back by 7 bases and 5 bases, the V and J ends lie 23 bases apart. The CDR3 spans 16 residues, from the cysteine through the phenylalanine. Left in the record is the CDR3 DNA by itself, 48 bases read in frame from the first base. This TCR came from a woman in her forties with alopecia areata. Some clones in this sample may be carry-over from other donors' samples. Sequencing used whole blood, obtained in connection with sensitization to the hapten diphenylcyclopropenone (DPC). The rearranged chain carries TRBV19 and TRBJ1-2; the best D guess is TRBD1, with 6 bases matching. The nucleotide sequence reads as follows: TGTGCCAGTACCGAGGGACAAAACAGGGTCCAGTATGGCTACACCTTC. The encoded protein is CASTEGQNRVQYGYTF.